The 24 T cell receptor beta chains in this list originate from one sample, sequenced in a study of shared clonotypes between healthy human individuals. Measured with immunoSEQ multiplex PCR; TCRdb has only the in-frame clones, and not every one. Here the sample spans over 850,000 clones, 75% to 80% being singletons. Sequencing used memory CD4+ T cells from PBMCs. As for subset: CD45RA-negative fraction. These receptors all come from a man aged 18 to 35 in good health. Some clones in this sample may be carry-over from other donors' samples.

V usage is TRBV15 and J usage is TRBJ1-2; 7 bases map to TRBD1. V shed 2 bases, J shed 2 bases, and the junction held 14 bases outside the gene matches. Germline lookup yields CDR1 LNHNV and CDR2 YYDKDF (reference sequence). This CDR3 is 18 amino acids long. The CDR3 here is CATSRNHRDSTTNYGYTF. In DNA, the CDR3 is TGTGCCACCAGCAGAAACCATCGGGACAGTACTACCAACTATGGCTACACCTTC. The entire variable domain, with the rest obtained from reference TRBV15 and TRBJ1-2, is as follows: DAMVIQNPRYQVTQFGKPVTLSCSQTLNHNVMYWYQQKSSQAPKLLFHYYDKDFNNEADTPDNFQSRRPNTSFCFLDIRSPGLGDTAMYLCATSRNHRDSTTNYGYTFGSGTRLTVV.

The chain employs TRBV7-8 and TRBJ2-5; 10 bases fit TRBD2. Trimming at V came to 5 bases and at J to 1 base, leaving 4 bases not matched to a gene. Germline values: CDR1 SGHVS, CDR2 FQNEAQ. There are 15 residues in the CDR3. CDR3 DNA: TGTGCCAGCAGCATGGGACTAGCGATCCAAGAGACCCAGTACTTC. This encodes CASSMGLAIQETQYF.

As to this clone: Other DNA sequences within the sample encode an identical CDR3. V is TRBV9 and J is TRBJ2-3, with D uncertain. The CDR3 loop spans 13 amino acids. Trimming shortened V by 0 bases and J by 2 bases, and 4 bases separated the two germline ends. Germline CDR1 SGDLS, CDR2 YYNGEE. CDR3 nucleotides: TGTGCCAGCAGCGTAGCCTCCACAGATACGCAGTATTTT. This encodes CASSVASTDTQYF.

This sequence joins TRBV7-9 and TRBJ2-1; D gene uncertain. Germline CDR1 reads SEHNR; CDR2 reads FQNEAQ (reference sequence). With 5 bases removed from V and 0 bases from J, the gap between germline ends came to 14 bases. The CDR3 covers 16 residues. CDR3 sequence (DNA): TGTGCCAGCAGCATCCCCCGGGCTAGCTCCTACAATGAGCAGTTCTTC. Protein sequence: CASSIPRASSYNEQFF.

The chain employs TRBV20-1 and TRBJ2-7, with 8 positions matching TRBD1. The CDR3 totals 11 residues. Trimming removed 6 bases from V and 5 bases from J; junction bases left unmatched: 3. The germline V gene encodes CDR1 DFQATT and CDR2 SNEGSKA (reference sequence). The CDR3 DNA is TGCAGTGCCGCGACAGGGGACGAGCAGTACTTC. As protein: CSAATGDEQYF.

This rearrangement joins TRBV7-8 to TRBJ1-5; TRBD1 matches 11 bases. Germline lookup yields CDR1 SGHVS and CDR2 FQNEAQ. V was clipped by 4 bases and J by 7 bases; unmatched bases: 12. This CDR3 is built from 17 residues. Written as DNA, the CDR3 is TGTGCCAGCAGCTCAAGGACAGGGGGCCTCTCCGGGCAGCCCCAGCATTTT. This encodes CASSSRTGGLSGQPQHF.

Here the CDR3 DNA reads TGTGCCAGCAGCTTAACAACGACTAGCGGCGAGCAGTACTTC. It specifies CASSLTTTSGEQYF. This rearrangement joins TRBV7-3 to TRBJ2-7; 9 bases align to TRBD2. Germline V gene sequence: CDR1 SGHTA, CDR2 FQGTGA. The V segment lost 0 bases and the J segment 6 bases; nucleotides outside the gene matches: 3. This CDR3 region has 14 residues. Drawing the rest from reference TRBV7-3 and TRBJ2-7, the complete variable domain is GAGVSQTPSNKVTEKGKYVELRCDPISGHTALYWYRQSLGQGPEFLIYFQGTGAADDSGLPNDRFFAVRPEGSVSTLKIQRTERGDSAVYLCASSLTTTSGEQYFGPGTRLTVT.

The CDR3 here is CSVGGGSSRTSGRVYNEQFF. DNA for the CDR3: TGCAGCGTTGGAGGTGGGTCTTCTAGGACTAGCGGGAGAGTGTACAATGAGCAGTTCTTC. The rearrangement links TRBV29-1 to TRBJ2-1, with 13 bases matching TRBD2. The ends lost 4 bases at V and 4 bases at J; junction bases unmatched: 19. The CDR3 is 20 residues long. Germline values: CDR1 SQVTM, CDR2 ANQGSEA.

The CDR3 is CASSRTRETYEQYF. The CDR3 coding sequence is TGTGCCAGCAGCCGGACTAGAGAAACCTACGAGCAGTACTTC. This rearrangement joins TRBV6-5 to TRBJ2-7, with 7 bases identical to TRBD2. The J segment lost 2 bases and the V segment lost 6 bases, leaving 7 bases of the junction unmatched. CDR3 length equals 14 residues. Germline V gives CDR1 MNHEY, CDR2 SVGAGI.

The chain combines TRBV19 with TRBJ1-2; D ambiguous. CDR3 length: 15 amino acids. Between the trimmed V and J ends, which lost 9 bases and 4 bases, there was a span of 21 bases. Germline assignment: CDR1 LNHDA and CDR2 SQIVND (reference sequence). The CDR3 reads CASSFAGPVGYGYTF. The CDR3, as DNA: TGTGCCAGCTCATTTGCCGGCCCCGTCGGCTATGGCTACACCTTC.

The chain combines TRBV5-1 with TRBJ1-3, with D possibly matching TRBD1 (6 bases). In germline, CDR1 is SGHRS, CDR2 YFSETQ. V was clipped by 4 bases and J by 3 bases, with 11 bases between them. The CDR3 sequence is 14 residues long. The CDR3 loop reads CASSPPDSGNTIYF. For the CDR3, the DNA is TGCGCCAGCAGCCCACCGGACAGTGGAAACACCATATATTTT.

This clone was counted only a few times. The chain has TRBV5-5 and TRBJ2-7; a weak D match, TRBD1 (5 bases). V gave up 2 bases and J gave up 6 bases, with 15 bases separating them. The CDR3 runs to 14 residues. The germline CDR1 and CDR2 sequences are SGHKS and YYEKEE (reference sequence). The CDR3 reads CASSFVIRGGEQYF. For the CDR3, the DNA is TGTGCCAGCAGCTTTGTTATAAGGGGTGGCGAGCAGTACTTC.

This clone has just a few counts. CDR3 region: CASSLLTANTGELFF. The DNA of the CDR3 is TGTGCCAGTAGTCTCCTGACAGCTAACACCGGGGAGCTGTTTTTT. The rearrangement links TRBV19 to TRBJ2-2; D perhaps matches TRBD1 (5 bases). Between the trimmed V and J ends, which lost 5 bases and 2 bases, there was a span of 12 bases. The germline gives CDR1 LNHDA, CDR2 SQIVND (reference sequence). The CDR3 is 15 residues long.

The CDR3 nucleotides are TGCAGCGTTCGTCTAGCCGGGACAGATACGCAGTATTTT. It specifies CSVRLAGTDTQYF. The rearrangement uses TRBV29-1 and TRBJ2-3; D is possibly TRBD2 (5 bases). Germline-derived CDR1 and CDR2 are SQVTM and ANQGSEA. The CDR3 totals 13 residues. V shed 5 bases and J shed 3 bases, with 12 bases lying between them.

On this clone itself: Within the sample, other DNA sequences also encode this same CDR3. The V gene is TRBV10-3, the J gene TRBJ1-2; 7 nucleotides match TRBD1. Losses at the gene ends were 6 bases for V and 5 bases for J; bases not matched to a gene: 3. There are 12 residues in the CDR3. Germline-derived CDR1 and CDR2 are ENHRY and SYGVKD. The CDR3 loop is CAISEDRYGYTF. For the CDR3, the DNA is TGTGCCATCAGCGAGGACAGGTATGGCTACACCTTC.

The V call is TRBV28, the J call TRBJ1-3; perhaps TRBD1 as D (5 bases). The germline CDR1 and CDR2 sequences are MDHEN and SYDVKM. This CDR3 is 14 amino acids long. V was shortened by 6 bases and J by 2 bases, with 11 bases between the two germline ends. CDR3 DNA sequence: TGTGCCAGCAGCGTCACGGGGGCTGGAAACACCATATATTTT. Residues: CASSVTGAGNTIYF. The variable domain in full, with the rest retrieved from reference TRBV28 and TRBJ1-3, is DVKVTQSSRYLVKRTGEKVFLECVQDMDHENMFWYRQDPGLGLRLIYFSYDVKMKEKGDIPEGYSVSREKKERFSLILESASTNQTSMYLCASSVTGAGNTIYFGEGSWLTVV.

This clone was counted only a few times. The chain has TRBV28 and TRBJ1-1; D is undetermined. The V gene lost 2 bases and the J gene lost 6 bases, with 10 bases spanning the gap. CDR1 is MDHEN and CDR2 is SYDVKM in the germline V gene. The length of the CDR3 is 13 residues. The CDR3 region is CASSLDRYPEAFF. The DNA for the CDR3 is TGTGCCAGCAGTTTAGATCGCTACCCTGAAGCTTTCTTT.

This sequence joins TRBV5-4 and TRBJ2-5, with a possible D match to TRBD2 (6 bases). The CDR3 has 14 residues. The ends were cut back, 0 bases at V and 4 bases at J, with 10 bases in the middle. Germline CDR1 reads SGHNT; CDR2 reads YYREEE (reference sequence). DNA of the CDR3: TGTGCCAGCAGCTTGGTTTCGGGAGCAGAGACCCAGTACTTC. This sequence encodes CASSLVSGAETQYF.

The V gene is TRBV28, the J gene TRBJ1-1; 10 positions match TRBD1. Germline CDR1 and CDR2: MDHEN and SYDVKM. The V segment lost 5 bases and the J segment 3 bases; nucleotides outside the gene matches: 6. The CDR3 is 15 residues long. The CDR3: CASSDTGTGDTEAFF. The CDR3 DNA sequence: TGTGCCAGCAGTGACACCGGGACAGGGGACACTGAAGCTTTCTTT. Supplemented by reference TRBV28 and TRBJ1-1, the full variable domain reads DVKVTQSSRYLVKRTGEKVFLECVQDMDHENMFWYRQDPGLGLRLIYFSYDVKMKEKGDIPEGYSVSREKKERFSLILESASTNQTSMYLCASSDTGTGDTEAFFGQGTRLTVV.

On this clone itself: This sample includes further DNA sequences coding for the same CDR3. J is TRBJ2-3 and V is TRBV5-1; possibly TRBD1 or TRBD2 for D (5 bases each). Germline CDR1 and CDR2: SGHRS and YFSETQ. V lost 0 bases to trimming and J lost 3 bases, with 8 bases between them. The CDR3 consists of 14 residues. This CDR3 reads CASSLGDGTDTQYF. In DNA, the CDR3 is TGCGCCAGCAGCTTGGGGGACGGAACAGATACGCAGTATTTT.

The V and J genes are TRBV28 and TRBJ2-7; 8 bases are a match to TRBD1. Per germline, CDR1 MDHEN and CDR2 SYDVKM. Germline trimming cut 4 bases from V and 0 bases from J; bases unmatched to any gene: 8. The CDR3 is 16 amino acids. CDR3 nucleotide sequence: TGTGCCAGCAGTTCTTCTCCAGGGGGCTTCTCCTACGAGCAGTACTTC. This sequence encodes CASSSSPGGFSYEQYF.

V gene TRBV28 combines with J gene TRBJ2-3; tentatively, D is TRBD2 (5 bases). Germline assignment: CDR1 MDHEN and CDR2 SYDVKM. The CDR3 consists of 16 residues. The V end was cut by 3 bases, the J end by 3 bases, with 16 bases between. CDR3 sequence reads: CASSFSGRAETDTQYF. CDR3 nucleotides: TGTGCCAGCAGTTTTTCCGGCCGAGCGGAAACAGATACGCAGTATTTT.

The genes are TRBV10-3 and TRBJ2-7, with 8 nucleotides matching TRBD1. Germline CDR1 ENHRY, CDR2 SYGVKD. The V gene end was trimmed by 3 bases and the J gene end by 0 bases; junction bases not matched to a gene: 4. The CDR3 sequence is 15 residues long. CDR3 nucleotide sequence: TGTGCCATCAGTGATCCCGACAGGGGCTCCTACGAGCAGTACTTC. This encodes CAISDPDRGSYEQYF.

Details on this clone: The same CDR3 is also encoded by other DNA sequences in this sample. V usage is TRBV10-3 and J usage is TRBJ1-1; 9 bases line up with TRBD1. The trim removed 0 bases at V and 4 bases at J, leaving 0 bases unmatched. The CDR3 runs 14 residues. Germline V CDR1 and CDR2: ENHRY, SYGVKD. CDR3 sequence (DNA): TGTGCCATCAGTGAGTCGACAGGGGGCACTGAAGCTTTCTTT. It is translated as CAISESTGGTEAFF.